This T cell receptor beta chain was observed in a study of blood T cell repertoires in COVID-19. CDR1 and CDR2 (germline): MNHNY, SVGAGI (reference sequence). This CDR3 comprises 15 residues. Trimming at V came to 3 bases and at J to 9 bases, leaving 6 bases not matched to a gene. Clones were sequenced by immunoSEQ multiplex PCR, and TCRdb holds only the in-frame ones, with some missing. The table has more than 150,000 clones, around 83% seen once. A few counts support this clone. Sequenced material: peripheral blood. The V gene is TRBV6-6, the J gene TRBJ2-1; 12 nucleotides agree with TRBD2. The receptor's source is a man between 45 and 60 years old with active or convalescent COVID-19. The CDR3 is CASSYTSGRSGEQFF. CDR3 nucleotide sequence: TGTGCCAGCAGTTATACTAGCGGGAGGTCAGGTGAGCAGTTCTTC.